This T cell receptor beta chain is drawn from a study of T-cell reconstitution after alpha-beta-depleted transplantation in children. During its preparation, the TCRbeta library received unique molecular identifiers. TCRdb redid the calling of the PCR reads with MiXCR, one entry per CDR3 protein. The sample includes some 220,000 distinct CDR3 sequences, about a tenth of them seen just once. CDR1 is SGHRS and CDR2 is YFSETQ in the germline V gene. Trimming left V 4 bases short and J 6 bases short, with 16 bases between. The CDR3 is made up of 14 amino acids. About this clonotype itself: What it binds is not known.

Study-wide results and caveats: Counts and diversity of T cells one year after transplant came mostly from newly produced T cells. Several hundred expanded graft clones reportedly gave rise to the alpha-beta T cells present about two months after transplant.

The rearrangement uses TRBV5-1 and TRBJ2-5, with D hard to call. This specimen was PBMCs, taken before TCRalphabeta/CD19-depleted stem cell transplant. This sequence originates from a child in the first two years of life with acute myeloid leukemia, due to receive a stem cell transplant. CDR3 amino acids: CASSPIPWLQTQYF. In DNA form, the CDR3 reads TGCGCCAGCAGCCCCATCCCGTGGTTGCAGACCCAGTACTTC. The full variable domain, with the rest looked up from reference TRBV5-1 and TRBJ2-5, is KAGVTQTPRYLIKTRGQQVTLSCSPISGHRSVSWYQQTPGQGLQFLFEYFSETQRNKGNFPGRFSGRQFSNSRSEMNVSTLELGDSALYLCASSPIPWLQTQYFGPGTRLLVL.